This T cell receptor beta chain was documented in a study of shared clonotypes between healthy human individuals. Trimming took off 3 bases at V and 7 bases at J, with 19 bases between the two ends. CDR1 SGHRS and CDR2 YFSETQ come from the germline V gene. The CDR3 extends over 15 amino acids. The sample holds a few counts of this clone. Repertoires were generated with immunoSEQ multiplex PCR, while TCRdb's copy carries only in-frame clones and drops some. In the table there are 300,000 to 350,000 clones, 73% of which are singletons. The receptor was derived from a young man in good health. This chain connects TRBV5-1 to TRBJ1-1; D perhaps matches TRBD1 (5 bases). The sample consisted of memory CD4+ T cells sorted from blood. Subset denoted: CD45RA-negative fraction. The CDR3 sequence is CASSSGRPNKGEAFF. Written as DNA, the CDR3 is TGCGCCAGCAGCTCGGGACGGCCCAACAAGGGTGAAGCTTTCTTT. The complete variable domain, with remaining parts taken from reference TRBV5-1 and TRBJ1-1, reads KAGVTQTPRYLIKTRGQQVTLSCSPISGHRSVSWYQQTPGQGLQFLFEYFSETQRNKGNFPGRFSGRQFSNSRSEMNVSTLELGDSALYLCASSSGRPNKGEAFFGQGTRLTVV.